The 27 T cell receptor beta chains in this list originate from one sample, sequenced in a study of blood T cell repertoires in COVID-19. Produced via immunoSEQ multiplex PCR; TCRdb's table is partial and in-frame only. The sample lists around 260,000 clones, under 90% occurring once. Specimen: peripheral blood. The receptors come from a man aged 55 to 70 with acute or convalescent COVID-19.

This chain links TRBV28 with TRBJ2-1; weak D call: TRBD2 (6 bases). Germline CDR1 and CDR2: MDHEN and SYDVKM. V dropped 6 bases and J dropped 4 bases, with 19 bases sitting between them. This CDR3 is built from 16 residues. CDR3 protein: CASSTLTASAYNEQFF. In DNA, the CDR3 is TGTGCCAGCAGCACTCTGACGGCTAGCGCTTACAATGAGCAGTTCTTC. The full variable domain, with the rest looked up from reference TRBV28 and TRBJ2-1, is DVKVTQSSRYLVKRTGEKVFLECVQDMDHENMFWYRQDPGLGLRLIYFSYDVKMKEKGDIPEGYSVSREKKERFSLILESASTNQTSMYLCASSTLTASAYNEQFFGPGTRLTVL.

V and J are TRBV27 and TRBJ1-2; 8 bases agree with TRBD1. V gave up 7 bases and J gave up 0 bases; unmatched junction bases: 4. CDR3 length: 14 residues. Germline CDR1 is MNHEY and CDR2 is SMNVEV (reference sequence). The CDR3 DNA reads as TGTGCCAGCAAGCAGGGGGCGCCTAACTATGGCTACACCTTC. Protein sequence: CASKQGAPNYGYTF.

This clone was detected once. DNA for the CDR3: TGTGCCTGGAGAAGGACAGGGACGTCGTTTGAAGCTTTCTTT. Translation gives CAWRRTGTSFEAFF. The chain carries TRBV30 and TRBJ1-1; TRBD1 matches 8 bases. Losses at the gene ends were 3 bases for V and 7 bases for J; bases not matched to a gene: 10. CDR3 length: 14 residues. Germline values: CDR1 GTSNPN, CDR2 SVGIG (reference sequence).

The rearrangement joins TRBV5-1 to TRBJ1-2; 8 nucleotides agree with TRBD1. V dropped 0 bases and J dropped 4; count of bases not matched to a gene: 5. The CDR3 consists of 15 residues. CDR1 SGHRS and CDR2 YFSETQ come from the germline V gene. The CDR3, as DNA: TGCGCCAGCAGCTTGGGTCAGGGGACAGGCTATGGCTACACCTTC. Translated, it gives CASSLGQGTGYGYTF. Full variable domain (remainder filled in from reference TRBV5-1 and TRBJ1-2): KAGVTQTPRYLIKTRGQQVTLSCSPISGHRSVSWYQQTPGQGLQFLFEYFSETQRNKGNFPGRFSGRQFSNSRSEMNVSTLELGDSALYLCASSLGQGTGYGYTFGSGTRLTVV.

This clone appeared once. The CDR3 sequence: CASSTGQASNQPQHF. CDR3 DNA: TGTGCCAGCAGTACGGGACAGGCTAGCAATCAGCCCCAGCATTTT. The genes are TRBV2 and TRBJ1-5, with TRBD1 matching over 8 bases. Per the germline V gene, CDR1 is SNHLY and CDR2 is FYNNEI. The trim removed 5 bases at V and 0 bases at J, leaving 3 bases unmatched. This CDR3 is 15 amino acids long.

The chain combines TRBV6-5 with TRBJ2-7, with 7 bases lining up with TRBD1. The V and J ends lost 6 bases and 2 bases, in that order; junction bases with no gene match: 7. Germline V gene lookup returns CDR1 MNHEY and CDR2 SVGAGI. There are 14 residues in the CDR3. The CDR3 sequence is CASRAPGQTYEQYF. CDR3 DNA sequence: TGTGCCAGCAGGGCCCCGGGACAGACCTACGAGCAGTACTTC.

This clone was seen more than once but under ten times. This chain joins TRBV3-1 (or the pseudogene TRBV3-2) and TRBJ1-4; D ambiguous. Germline-derived CDR1 and CDR2 are LGHDT and YNNKEL (reference sequence). Trimming took 0 bases from V and 10 from J, leaving 9 bases between them. This CDR3 is built from 13 residues. This chain's CDR3 is CASSQEGSAKLFF. The CDR3 DNA is TGTGCCAGCAGCCAAGAGGGTAGCGCAAAACTGTTTTTT.

The J gene is TRBJ1-4, the V gene TRBV19, with 9 bases that match TRBD1. Trimming removed 7 bases from V and 8 bases from J; junction bases left unmatched: 8. Germline CDR1 reads LNHDA; CDR2 reads SQIVND (reference sequence). The CDR3 contains 14 residues. Here the CDR3 DNA reads TGTGCCAGTACCTCGGACAGGGGTGGCGAAAAACTGTTTTTT. It translates to CASTSDRGGEKLFF.

The chain has TRBV5-1 and TRBJ2-1; the D gene is possibly TRBD2 (7 bases). Germline V gives CDR1 SGHRS, CDR2 YFSETQ. The CDR3 runs to 17 residues. Trimming removed 4 bases at V and 3 bases at J, with 20 bases between. The CDR3 DNA is TGCGCCAGCAGCCCACCTAAGGGGGGGATAATCTACAATGAGCAGTTCTTC. Translation gives CASSPPKGGIIYNEQFF.

The rearrangement uses TRBV6-5 and TRBJ1-1; tentative D call: TRBD1 (6 bases). Germline CDR1 reads MNHEY; CDR2 reads SVGAGI. The CDR3 extends over 12 amino acids. With 8 bases removed from V and 5 bases from J, the gap between germline ends came to 12 bases. In DNA, the CDR3 is TGTGCCAGCCAACAGGGATTTACTGAAGCTTTCTTT. Translating it yields CASQQGFTEAFF.

V is TRBV3-1 (or the pseudogene TRBV3-2) and J is TRBJ1-1, with D possibly TRBD1 on 5 matching bases. Germline CDR1 LGHDT, CDR2 YNNKEL (reference sequence). Deletions cut 3 bases from V and 0 bases from J, with 17 bases between. The CDR3 sequence is 17 residues long. This CDR3 is CASSHRGQITVNTEAFF. CDR3 nucleotide sequence: TGTGCCAGCAGCCATAGGGGTCAAATAACCGTGAACACTGAAGCTTTCTTT.

The chain has TRBV28 and TRBJ2-5; 7 bases line up with TRBD2. Germline V CDR1 and CDR2: MDHEN, SYDVKM. V was clipped by 5 bases and J by 6 bases; unmatched bases: 12. This CDR3 has 15 residues. The CDR3 sequence: CASSAGGGGFQTQYF. CDR3 in DNA: TGTGCCAGCAGTGCTGGGGGGGGAGGGTTTCAGACCCAGTACTTC.

This chain connects TRBV7-9 to TRBJ2-1, with D perhaps matching TRBD2 (5 bases). The germline V gene has CDR1 SEHNR and CDR2 FQNEAQ (reference sequence). V dropped 3 bases and J dropped 3 bases, with 9 bases sitting between them. CDR3 size: 14 residues. The CDR3 coding sequence is TGTGCCAGCAGCTTCTCCGGGATCTACAATGAGCAGTTCTTC. Protein: CASSFSGIYNEQFF.

The chain carries TRBV15 and TRBJ2-7; TRBD1 aligns across 8 bases. The V gene end was trimmed by 2 bases and the J gene end by 5 bases; junction bases not matched to a gene: 11. Germline V CDR1 and CDR2: LNHNV, YYDKDF (reference sequence). The CDR3 contains 16 residues. The CDR3 coding sequence is TGTGCCACCAGCAGAACTACCGGGACAGGTGTCGACGAGCAGTACTTC. Protein product: CATSRTTGTGVDEQYF. Supplemented by reference TRBV15 and TRBJ2-7, the full variable domain reads DAMVIQNPRYQVTQFGKPVTLSCSQTLNHNVMYWYQQKSSQAPKLLFHYYDKDFNNEADTPDNFQSRRPNTSFCFLDIRSPGLGDTAMYLCATSRTTGTGVDEQYFGPGTRLTVT.

V and J are TRBV7-8 and TRBJ2-1, with 12 bases identical to TRBD2. Trimming took 0 bases from V and 4 from J; bases not matched to a gene: 7. Germline V gene sequence: CDR1 SGHVS, CDR2 FQNEAQ. This CDR3 is 18 amino acids long. CDR3 sequence: CASSLALAGGPQYNEQFF. The CDR3 DNA reads TGTGCCAGCAGCTTAGCTCTAGCGGGAGGGCCTCAATACAATGAGCAGTTCTTC.

This rearrangement joins TRBV28 to TRBJ1-5, with D unresolved. This CDR3 contains 16 residues. Germline V lookup: CDR1 MDHEN, CDR2 SYDVKM. The V gene lost 5 bases and the J gene lost 2 bases, with 16 bases spanning the gap. CDR3: CASSPILQSGNQPQHF. The CDR3 bases are TGTGCCAGCAGTCCGATCCTGCAGTCTGGCAATCAGCCCCAGCATTTT.

V and J are TRBV28 and TRBJ1-2, with TRBD1 identical over 9 bases. This CDR3 has 15 residues. Germline V gives CDR1 MDHEN, CDR2 SYDVKM. Germline trimming cut 5 bases from V and 8 bases from J; bases unmatched to any gene: 12. The CDR3 sequence: CASSVSGTGRWGYTF. CDR3 sequence (DNA): TGTGCCAGCAGTGTTTCCGGGACAGGGAGATGGGGCTACACCTTC.

This clone was detected only a few times. The chain couples TRBV5-1 to TRBJ1-5; possible D gene TRBD1, 6 bases. The CDR3 is 15 residues long. Deletions cut 1 base from V and 6 bases from J, with 14 bases between. Germline values: CDR1 SGHRS, CDR2 YFSETQ. The CDR3 region is CASSLTGIPRQPQHF. The CDR3 bases are TGCGCCAGCAGCTTGACAGGGATCCCCCGTCAGCCCCAGCATTTT.

The chain has TRBV10-3 and TRBJ1-2, with TRBD1 matching 9 bases. The CDR3 is 12 amino acids. Germline loops: CDR1 ENHRY, CDR2 SYGVKD. The J segment lost 7 bases and the V segment lost 10 bases, leaving 7 bases of the junction unmatched. CDR3 bases: TGTGCCACTAAACAGGGGGCCGGTGGCTACACCTTC. As protein: CATKQGAGGYTF.

The chain employs TRBV29-1 and TRBJ2-3; the D gene is possibly TRBD2 (5 bases). V was pared by 4 bases and J by 3 bases, with 8 bases between. This CDR3 is built from 12 residues. The V gene's germline CDR1 is SQVTM and CDR2 ANQGSEA. The CDR3 sequence is CSVAGMTDTQYF. In DNA form, the CDR3 reads TGCAGCGTTGCGGGGATGACAGATACGCAGTATTTT.

The DNA of the CDR3 is TGTGCCAGTTGCCGGGGGGACACAGATACGCAGTATTTT. Translation: CASCRGDTDTQYF. V and J are TRBV19 and TRBJ2-3; TRBD2 matches 7 bases. The germline V gene encodes CDR1 LNHDA and CDR2 SQIVND (reference sequence). This CDR3 is 13 amino acids long. J lost 2 bases, V lost 8 bases, and 4 bases had no gene match.

The V gene is TRBV6-1, the J gene TRBJ1-4, with 8 bases identical to TRBD1. This CDR3 contains 15 residues. Trimming removed 2 bases from V and 6 bases from J; junction bases left unmatched: 5. The germline V gene has CDR1 MNHNS and CDR2 SASEGT. The CDR3 bases are TGTGCCAGCAGTGAACTACAGGGGGATGATGAAAAACTGTTTTTT. Its translation is CASSELQGDDEKLFF.

The V and J genes are TRBV5-1 and TRBJ2-5; the match to TRBD2 covers 8 bases. V dropped 2 bases and J dropped 3; count of bases not matched to a gene: 9. Germline lookup yields CDR1 SGHRS and CDR2 YFSETQ. The CDR3 is made up of 16 amino acids. CDR3 residues: CASSLGTRGDKETQYF. CDR3 nucleotide sequence: TGCGCCAGCAGCTTAGGGACTAGGGGGGATAAAGAGACCCAGTACTTC.

The chain recombines TRBV7-3 with TRBJ2-3; perhaps TRBD2 as D (5 bases). Per the germline V gene, CDR1 is SGHTA and CDR2 is FQGTGA. CDR3 length: 14 amino acids. Trimming removed 2 bases from V and 6 bases from J, with 12 bases in between. The CDR3 here is CASSLSGRGDTQYF. The CDR3 DNA is TGTGCCAGCAGCTTATCTGGCAGAGGGGATACGCAGTATTTT.

CDR3 region: CASSLTDQPQHF. Written as DNA, the CDR3 is TGTGCCAGCAGCTTGACAGATCAGCCCCAGCATTTT. The chain combines TRBV7-8 with TRBJ1-5; TRBD1 might be the D (5 bases). In germline, CDR1 is SGHVS, CDR2 FQNEAQ. With 3 bases removed from V and 5 bases from J, the gap between germline ends came to 5 bases. The CDR3 loop spans 12 amino acids.

Comments on this clone: The sample has other DNA sequences that encode this CDR3 too. J is TRBJ2-2 and V is TRBV5-4; 13 nucleotides agree with TRBD2. The CDR3 runs to 16 residues. V shed 4 bases, J shed 2 bases, and the junction held 2 bases outside the gene matches. Per the germline V gene, CDR1 is SGHNT and CDR2 is YYREEE (reference sequence). The DNA for the CDR3 is TGTGCCAGCAGCACGGGACTAGCGGGAAACACCGGGGAGCTGTTTTTT. This codes for CASSTGLAGNTGELFF.

The genes are TRBV14 and TRBJ2-7, with 8 bases aligning to TRBD2. Germline CDR1 reads SGHDN; CDR2 reads FVKESK. The V and J ends lost 4 bases and 3 bases, in that order; junction bases with no gene match: 8. The CDR3 contains 15 residues. In DNA, the CDR3 is TGTGCCAGCAGCCCCATACTAGCGGTCGACTACGAGCAGTACTTC. Protein product: CASSPILAVDYEQYF.